This T cell receptor beta chain originates from a study of cytomegalovirus exposure and HLA in healthy donors. Germline V gene sequence: CDR1 SGDLS, CDR2 YYNGEE. Between the trimmed V and J ends, which lost 0 bases and 0 bases, there was a span of 9 bases. The CDR3 runs to 15 residues. TCRdb keeps only in-frame clones here, not all; method: immunoSEQ multiplex PCR. Of tens of thousands of clones in the sample, 90% to 95% are singletons; the top ten hold about 1.9%. The chain employs TRBV9 and TRBJ1-1; the D gene is possibly TRBD1 (5 bases). The specimen was PBMCs. This receptor was obtained from a woman under 30 in good health and CMV-seropositive. CDR3 sequence (DNA): TGTGCCAGCAGCGTAGAGGACACCTTGAACACTGAAGCTTTCTTT. Amino acids: CASSVEDTLNTEAFF. Variable domain in full (rest from reference TRBV9 and TRBJ1-1): DSGVTQTPKHLITATGQRVTLRCSPRSGDLSVYWYQQSLDQGLQFLIQYYNGEERAKGNILERFSAQQFPDLHSELNLSSLELGDSALYFCASSVEDTLNTEAFFGQGTRLTVV.